These 20 T cell receptor beta chains were all obtained from the same sample, sequenced in a study of blood T cells in healthy people across ages. PCR was performed a second time for roughly 7 to 12 cycles using a sample-barcoded 5' primer and a J-beta primer mix. TCRdb re-called the 5' RACE reads through MiXCR, storing one row per CDR3 protein. The sample consists of nearly 800,000 distinct CDR3 sequences, 45% to 70% of them appearing once. The sample was blood. All receptors derive from a man between 35 and 55 years old in good health.

This clonotype was seen a handful of times. The chain uses TRBV20-1 and TRBJ2-5; tentative D call: TRBD1 (6 bases). Deletions cut 4 bases from V and 2 bases from J, with 11 bases between. CDR3 length equals 13 residues. Germline V gene lookup returns CDR1 DFQATT and CDR2 SNEGSKA (reference sequence). The chain's CDR3 is CSATRGGQETQYF. The CDR3 DNA reads as TGCAGTGCTACCAGGGGCGGTCAAGAGACCCAGTACTTC.

The chain couples TRBV7-2 to TRBJ2-5; 7 nucleotides align to TRBD2. The CDR3 length is 15 residues. Germline CDR1 SGHTA, CDR2 FQGNSA. J lost 5 bases, V lost 5 bases, and 11 bases had no gene match. The chain's CDR3 is CASSQRLAVRETQYF. The CDR3 DNA is TGTGCCAGCAGCCAAAGACTAGCAGTAAGGGAGACCCAGTACTTC.

The V and J genes are TRBV28 and TRBJ2-6, with D maybe TRBD1 (6 bases). The CDR3 spans 16 residues. Germline-derived CDR1 and CDR2 are MDHEN and SYDVKM. The V end was cut by 5 bases, the J end by 0 bases, with 11 bases between. CDR3 protein: CASSPLQGSGANVLTF. The CDR3 coding sequence is TGTGCCAGCAGTCCCCTACAGGGCTCTGGGGCCAACGTCCTGACTTTC.

The V call is TRBV25-1, the J call TRBJ2-1, with D possibly TRBD1 on 6 matching bases. The CDR3 has 13 amino acids. Germline V gene data show CDR1 as MGHDK and CDR2 as SYGVNS. The ends were cut back, 4 bases at V and 10 bases at J, with 14 bases in the middle. CDR3 coding DNA: TGTGCCAGCAGTGTTCCGGGACAAAGAGAGCAGTTCTTC. Its translation is CASSVPGQREQFF.

The chain carries TRBV6-5 and TRBJ2-1, with 12 bases lining up with TRBD2. Trimming took 7 bases from V and 5 from J; bases not matched to a gene: 6. The CDR3 sequence is 15 residues long. Germline V gene lookup returns CDR1 MNHEY and CDR2 SVGAGI. The CDR3 sequence: CASTGLAGRNNEQFF. The CDR3 DNA reads as TGTGCCAGCACCGGACTAGCGGGAAGGAACAATGAGCAGTTCTTC.

The J gene is TRBJ2-4, the V gene TRBV7-2, with 11 nucleotides matching TRBD1. The J call may be faulty, since TRBJ2-7 better matches the DNA end. Per the germline V gene, CDR1 is SGHTA and CDR2 is FQGNSA. The CDR3 runs 12 residues. The CDR3 here is CASRGTGGEQYF. The CDR3 DNA is TGTGCCAGCAGGGGGACAGGGGGCGAGCAGTACTTC.

The genes are TRBV20-1 and TRBJ1-1; 9 bases match TRBD1. This CDR3 comprises 10 residues. V trimming: 7 bases; J trimming: 11 bases; junction bases outside the gene matches: 5. CDR1 and CDR2 (germline): DFQATT, SNEGSKA (reference sequence). The CDR3 nucleotides are TGCAGTGGGAGGGACAGGGATGCTTTCTTT. It specifies CSGRDRDAFF.

CDR3 in DNA: TGTGCCAGCAGTTCGACCGCAACGGGACTAGCGGGAGGGCAGTACTTC. This codes for CASSSTATGLAGGQYF. The genes are TRBV27 and TRBJ2-5, with TRBD2 matching over 16 bases. This CDR3 contains 16 residues. Germline values: CDR1 MNHEY, CDR2 SMNVEV (reference sequence). Trimming cost V 4 bases and J 11 bases; bases outside gene matches: 10.

Of note for this clonotype: The junction differs from germline at one of its ends, possibly a read error. V gene TRBV20-1 combines with J gene TRBJ1-2; no clear D gene. Per the germline V gene, CDR1 is DFQATT and CDR2 is SNEGSKA (reference sequence). The CDR3 runs to 16 residues. This CDR3 reads CSAMPNFGPANYGCTF. For the CDR3, the DNA is TGCAGTGCTATGCCCAACTTCGGACCGGCGAACTATGGCTGCACCTTC.

This clonotype was counted many times. V usage is TRBV5-1 and J usage is TRBJ1-1; 8 nucleotides match TRBD1. Germline CDR1 SGHRS, CDR2 YFSETQ. The CDR3 covers 15 residues. The V and J ends lost 4 bases and 0 bases, in that order; junction bases with no gene match: 5. The CDR3 DNA is TGCGCCAGCAGCCGGACAGGGAATATGAACACTGAAGCTTTCTTT. It is translated as CASSRTGNMNTEAFF.

In its sample, this clonotype was seen once. The V and J genes are TRBV29-1 and TRBJ2-7; TRBD2 agrees at 10 bases. The J segment lost 2 bases and the V segment lost 4 bases, leaving 5 bases of the junction unmatched. Germline-derived CDR1 and CDR2 are SQVTM and ANQGSEA. The CDR3 is 14 amino acids. Here the CDR3 DNA reads TGCAGCGTTGGCGAACTAGCGGGAACCTACGAGCAGTACTTC. Its protein is CSVGELAGTYEQYF.

This chain uses TRBV7-8 with TRBJ1-1; no firm D call. Germline V CDR1 and CDR2: SGHVS, FQNEAQ. V was cut by 2 bases and J by 1 base, with 8 bases left in between. This CDR3 region has 14 residues. As DNA, the CDR3 is TGTGCCAGCAGCTTATGGTATGAGAACACTGAAGCTTTCTTT. This translates into CASSLWYENTEAFF. Full variable domain (outside the CDR3, taken from reference TRBV7-8 and TRBJ1-1): GAGVSQSPRYKVAKRGQDVALRCDPISGHVSLFWYQQALGQGPEFLTYFQNEAQLDKSGLPSDRFFAERPEGSVSTLKIQRTQQEDSAVYLCASSLWYENTEAFFGQGTRLTVV.

This sequence joins TRBV13 and TRBJ2-2; D perhaps matches TRBD1 (6 bases). Germline V gene sequence: CDR1 PRHDT, CDR2 FYEKMQ (reference sequence). The CDR3 length is 16 residues. V shed 4 bases and J shed 5 bases, with 17 bases lying between them. The CDR3 sequence is CASSSRGQGRTGELFF. DNA for the CDR3: TGTGCCAGCAGCTCACGTGGGCAGGGGAGAACCGGGGAGCTGTTTTTT.

The chain links TRBV7-2 to TRBJ2-7; perhaps TRBD2 as D (5 bases). The V end lost 4 bases, the J end lost 5 bases, and 9 bases lay between the germline ends. Germline V gene data show CDR1 as SGHTA and CDR2 as FQGNSA. CDR3 length: 12 amino acids. The chain's CDR3 is CASSYGVDEQYF. For the CDR3, the DNA is TGTGCCAGCAGCTACGGGGTCGACGAGCAGTACTTC. Filled out from reference TRBV7-2 and TRBJ2-7, the complete variable domain reads GAGVSQSPSNKVTEKGKDVELRCDPISGHTALYWYRQSLGQGLEFLIYFQGNSAPDKSGLPSDRFSAERTGGSVSTLTIQRTQQEDSAVYLCASSYGVDEQYFGPGTRLTVT.

This clonotype came up a few times. J is TRBJ2-1 and V is TRBV9; TRBD2 agrees at 9 bases. The CDR3 spans 16 residues. Germline CDR1 reads SGDLS; CDR2 reads YYNGEE. V lost 2 bases to trimming and J lost 10 bases; unmatched junction nucleotides: 13. The CDR3 is CASSVSAGGRAGEQFF. CDR3 coding DNA: TGTGCCAGCAGCGTCTCGGCGGGGGGGCGGGCAGGAGAGCAGTTCTTC.

This chain joins TRBV7-2 and TRBJ2-7; TRBD2 agrees at 9 bases. CDR3 length equals 15 residues. With V trimmed by 5 bases and J by 1 base, 6 bases remained unmatched. Germline CDR1 is SGHTA and CDR2 is FQGNSA. The CDR3, as DNA: TGTGCCAGCAGCATCCGGCTAGCGGGGTCCTACGAGCAGTACTTC. This gives the protein CASSIRLAGSYEQYF.

As concerns this clonotype: A junction boundary mismatches the germline segment, possibly from a read error. The chain recombines TRBV28 with TRBJ2-3; 7 bases match TRBD2. Germline CDR1 and CDR2: MDHEN and SYDVKM. CDR3 length: 13 amino acids. Written as DNA, the CDR3 is TGTGCCGGCAGTTTATCGGGGGGAGATACGCAGTATTTT. It translates to CAGSLSGGDTQYF.

J is TRBJ2-5 and V is TRBV6-1, with 8 bases that match TRBD1. V dropped 4 bases and J dropped 4; count of bases not matched to a gene: 5. Germline V lookup: CDR1 MNHNS, CDR2 SASEGT. This CDR3 is built from 14 residues. The CDR3 loop reads CASSAGQGGETQYF. DNA for the CDR3: TGTGCCAGCAGTGCCGGACAGGGTGGAGAGACCCAGTACTTC.

The table lists this clonotype with a few counts. The V and J genes are TRBV7-8 and TRBJ1-2, with TRBD1 matching over 8 bases. Unmatched junction bases numbered 6, after V lost 1 base and J lost 2 bases. The length of the CDR3 is 16 residues. CDR1 is SGHVS and CDR2 is FQNEAQ in the germline V gene. For the CDR3, the DNA is TGTGCCAGCAGCTTAGGTTTCCGACAGGGGAACTATGGCTACACCTTC. This gives the protein CASSLGFRQGNYGYTF.

The gene calls are TRBV27 and TRBJ2-5, with TRBD2 matching 8 bases. CDR3 length equals 12 residues. V shed 10 bases, J shed 3 bases, and the junction held 4 bases outside the gene matches. Germline V gives CDR1 MNHEY, CDR2 SMNVEV (reference sequence). The CDR3 DNA is TGTGCCACGAACGGGGGGGAAGAGACCCAGTACTTC. It specifies CATNGGEETQYF.